These 30 T cell receptor beta chains were all obtained from the same sample, sequenced in a study of Ad26.COV2.S vaccination and SARS-CoV-2 variants. Profiling relied on immunoSEQ multiplex PCR, and the TCRdb table lists in-frame clones only, not all of them. Among roughly 400,000 clones listed, less than 95% were seen once. Treatment indicated: about 20 received Ad26.COV2.S at low or high dose, single or two shots; roughly five received placebo; per-sample allocation not given. Sampling was done on day 63 after the first vaccine or placebo injection. Sequences were derived from peripheral blood, sampled in a trial of Ad26.COV2.S vaccine versus placebo. These receptors were obtained from a person between 18 and 60 years old who received the Ad26.COV2.S COVID-19 vaccine or a placebo.

CDR3 protein: CASSPPEGPSSGNTIYF. DNA of the CDR3: TGTGCCAGCTCACCACCGGAGGGGCCGAGCTCTGGAAACACCATATATTTT. The rearrangement links TRBV18 to TRBJ1-3, with D possibly matching TRBD1 (5 bases). The CDR3 has 17 residues. Trimming removed 0 bases at V and 0 bases at J, with 12 bases between. Looked up from germline, CDR1 is KGHSH and CDR2 is LQKENI.

The chain uses TRBV19 and TRBJ2-3; D perhaps matches TRBD2 (5 bases). The CDR3 contains 13 residues. Trimming stripped 1 base from V and 6 bases from J, with 8 bases between. The germline V gene has CDR1 LNHDA and CDR2 SQIVND (reference sequence). The CDR3, as DNA: TGTGCCAGTAGTATAGGAGGGTCGGATACGCAGTATTTT. Its translation: CASSIGGSDTQYF.

The chain combines TRBV7-9 with TRBJ2-5, with 10 bases aligning to TRBD2. Germline CDR1 reads SEHNR; CDR2 reads FQNEAQ (reference sequence). The trim removed 1 base at V and 8 bases at J, leaving 4 bases unmatched. The CDR3 spans 14 residues. The CDR3 protein is CASSLGLAGITQYF. The CDR3 DNA reads TGTGCCAGCAGCTTAGGACTAGCGGGCATCACCCAGTACTTC.

The CDR3 loop is CASSPRDGTPLHF. CDR3 DNA sequence: TGTGCCAGCAGCCCGCGGGACGGCACACCCCTCCACTTT. The V gene is TRBV5-4, the J gene TRBJ1-6; maybe TRBD1 (5 bases). Germline CDR1 SGHNT, CDR2 YYREEE (reference sequence). The CDR3 has 13 residues. V was shortened by 4 bases and J by 11 bases, with 13 bases between the two germline ends.

The V and J genes are TRBV5-1 and TRBJ2-7; possibly TRBD2 for D (7 bases). There are 14 residues in the CDR3. V was pared by 7 bases and J by 6 bases, with 20 bases between. Germline V CDR1 and CDR2: SGHRS, YFSETQ. The CDR3 is CASGGAEGAGEQYF. CDR3 nucleotides: TGCGCCAGCGGGGGGGCAGAGGGCGCGGGCGAGCAGTACTTC.

The rearrangement joins TRBV24-1 to TRBJ2-3; D possibly corresponds to TRBD2 (7 bases). V gave up 4 bases and J gave up 2 bases, with 12 bases separating them. Germline assignment: CDR1 KGHDR and CDR2 SFDVKD. The CDR3 has 15 residues. Here the CDR3 DNA reads TGTGCCACCAGTGACTGGGGGGGGCTCACAGATACGCAGTATTTT. This codes for CATSDWGGLTDTQYF.

This clone was recorded once. This sequence joins TRBV2 and TRBJ2-7, with D perhaps matching TRBD2 (5 bases). Trimming cost V 2 bases and J 5 bases, with 19 bases left between them. Germline loops: CDR1 SNHLY, CDR2 FYNNEI. The CDR3 consists of 16 residues. The CDR3 DNA follows: TGTGCCAGCAGTGAAAGTCCTGCGCGGGCGGTGGACGAGCAGTACTTC. Translated: CASSESPARAVDEQYF.

This clone came up once. The chain joins TRBV28 to TRBJ2-2; TRBD2 might be the D (5 bases). Germline CDR1 MDHEN, CDR2 SYDVKM. This CDR3 comprises 13 residues. Trimming took 7 bases from V and 1 from J, leaving 7 bases between them. In DNA form, the CDR3 reads TGTGCCAGCATCGGGGTGAACACCGGGGAGCTGTTTTTT. This sequence encodes CASIGVNTGELFF.

The chain joins TRBV7-9 to TRBJ2-6; D may be TRBD1 or TRBD2 (7 bases each). This CDR3 has 17 residues. Per germline, CDR1 SEHNR and CDR2 FQNEAQ (reference sequence). V lost 7 bases and J lost 0, with 16 bases in between. As DNA, the CDR3 is TGTGCCAGCACCCAGGGGGGGGCAGCCTCTGGGGCCAACGTCCTGACTTTC. It codes for CASTQGGAASGANVLTF.

The chain employs TRBV7-2 and TRBJ2-1; 8 bases are a match to TRBD2. This CDR3 is built from 16 residues. Germline loops: CDR1 SGHTA, CDR2 FQGNSA. The junction had 11 bases not matched to a gene; V was cut back by 5 bases and J by 5 bases. CDR3 sequence reads: CASSLMGLAGHNEQFF. CDR3 bases: TGTGCCAGCAGCCTTATGGGGCTAGCGGGCCACAATGAGCAGTTCTTC.

The genes are TRBV11-2 and TRBJ2-3; no clear D gene. From germline, CDR1 is SGHAT and CDR2 FQNNGV. This CDR3 contains 14 residues. The V end was cut by 2 bases, the J end by 5 bases, with 11 bases between. The CDR3 DNA reads as TGTGCCAGCAGCTTAAACTTAGCACAAGATACGCAGTATTTT. Encoded protein: CASSLNLAQDTQYF.

The gene calls are TRBV5-1 and TRBJ2-7; D might be TRBD1 (5 bases). CDR3 size: 13 residues. The germline V gene has CDR1 SGHRS and CDR2 YFSETQ. Trimming took off 0 bases at V and 8 bases at J, with 12 bases between the two ends. CDR3 in DNA: TGCGCCAGCAGCTTGGCAGGACATTCAAAGCAGTACTTC. Translated: CASSLAGHSKQYF.

This clone was counted once. The chain has TRBV6-1 and TRBJ1-1; the D is unclear. CDR3 length: 12 residues. Germline V CDR1 and CDR2: MNHNS, SASEGT. The germline V and J ends were trimmed by 2 bases and 4 bases, with 5 bases remaining between them. CDR3 sequence: CASSESFTEAFF. The CDR3 region has the DNA TGTGCCAGCAGTGAATCGTTCACTGAAGCTTTCTTT.

This chain uses TRBV20-1 with TRBJ2-1; D is ambiguous. The CDR3 loop spans 11 amino acids. V lost 7 bases and J lost 0, with 4 bases in between. From germline, CDR1 is DFQATT and CDR2 SNEGSKA (reference sequence). For the CDR3, the DNA is TGCAGTGGACTCTCCTACAATGAGCAGTTCTTC. It translates to CSGLSYNEQFF.

Note on this clone: This sample includes further DNA sequences coding for the same CDR3. The chain links TRBV7-3 to TRBJ2-3; weak D call: TRBD1 (5 bases). The length of the CDR3 is 13 residues. Germline CDR1 is SGHTA and CDR2 is FQGTGA. V shed 5 bases and J shed 4 bases, with 10 bases lying between them. CDR3 coding DNA: TGTGCCAGCAGCGGATCAGGGTCAGATACGCAGTATTTT. Residues: CASSGSGSDTQYF.

This clone came up once. The V and J genes are TRBV4-2 and TRBJ2-1, with a tentative D call TRBD2 (6 bases). CDR3 length: 16 residues. V was clipped by 0 bases and J by 9 bases, with 18 bases between them. Germline CDR1 and CDR2: LGHNA and YNFKEQ. This chain's CDR3 is CASSQERAGVGGEQFF. CDR3 DNA sequence: TGTGCCAGCAGCCAAGAACGGGCTGGGGTGGGAGGTGAGCAGTTCTTC.

The CDR3 coding sequence is TGTGCCAGTAGTACCACCGGGACCGGTTCCTACGAGCAGTACTTC. This codes for CASSTTGTGSYEQYF. This rearrangement joins TRBV19 to TRBJ2-7; D possibly uses TRBD1 or TRBD2 (5 bases each). The CDR3 is 15 residues long. Germline V lookup: CDR1 LNHDA, CDR2 SQIVND (reference sequence). Trimming took 4 bases from V and 1 from J, leaving 14 bases between them.

This clone was observed a handful of times. The chain recombines TRBV5-1 with TRBJ2-2; 9 nucleotides line up with TRBD2. This CDR3 has 14 residues. The V gene end was trimmed by 4 bases and the J gene end by 4 bases; junction bases not matched to a gene: 2. Germline CDR1 is SGHRS and CDR2 is YFSETQ. DNA of the CDR3: TGCGCCAGCAGCGTGACTAGCGGCACCGGGGAGCTGTTTTTT. Translation gives CASSVTSGTGELFF.

This chain connects TRBV5-1 to TRBJ2-3; 8 positions match TRBD2. V shed 4 bases, J shed 6 bases, and the junction held 10 bases outside the gene matches. The germline CDR1 and CDR2 sequences are SGHRS and YFSETQ. This CDR3 has 15 amino acids. CDR3 loop: CASSPGLAPYDTQYF. Written as DNA, the CDR3 is TGCGCCAGCAGCCCCGGACTAGCCCCTTATGATACGCAGTATTTT.

The rearrangement links TRBV27 to TRBJ1-1, with 7 bases that match TRBD1. This CDR3 is 15 amino acids long. Germline-derived CDR1 and CDR2 are MNHEY and SMNVEV (reference sequence). The V and J ends lost 5 bases and 4 bases, in that order; junction bases with no gene match: 10. The CDR3 DNA sequence: TGTGCCAGCAGTCCCCTAGGGCAGGGGGTCACTGAAGCTTTCTTT. This encodes CASSPLGQGVTEAFF.

The rearrangement links TRBV19 to TRBJ2-1, with TRBD2 identical over 11 bases. The CDR3 totals 16 residues. The J segment lost 2 bases and the V segment lost 2 bases, leaving 2 bases of the junction unmatched. The germline CDR1 and CDR2 sequences are LNHDA and SQIVND (reference sequence). The DNA of the CDR3 is TGTGCCAGTAGTATAAGACTAGCGGGGACCTACAATGAGCAGTTCTTC. It codes for CASSIRLAGTYNEQFF.

The chain carries TRBV15 and TRBJ1-1; no clear D gene. Per germline, CDR1 LNHNV and CDR2 YYDKDF (reference sequence). Trimming took off 2 bases at V and 4 bases at J, with 5 bases between the two ends. This CDR3 spans 12 amino acids. CDR3 loop: CATSRTSTEAFF. The CDR3 bases are TGTGCCACCAGCAGAACTTCCACTGAAGCTTTCTTT.

The chain has TRBV10-3 and TRBJ2-7; TRBD2 might be the D (6 bases). V was clipped by 6 bases and J by 0 bases, with 9 bases between them. Germline V gives CDR1 ENHRY, CDR2 SYGVKD. The CDR3 totals 13 residues. The CDR3 spells CAIRLADSYEQYF. The DNA for the CDR3 is TGTGCCATCAGACTAGCCGACTCCTACGAGCAGTACTTC.

This chain uses TRBV7-2 with TRBJ1-5, with D perhaps matching TRBD1 (5 bases). This CDR3 spans 15 amino acids. V was shortened by 1 base and J by 2 bases, with 9 bases between the two germline ends. Germline V gene lookup returns CDR1 SGHTA and CDR2 FQGNSA. The CDR3 sequence: CASSLDRTGNQPQHF. In DNA, the CDR3 is TGTGCCAGCAGCTTAGACAGGACGGGCAATCAGCCCCAGCATTTT. Full variable domain (missing parts from reference TRBV7-2 and TRBJ1-5): GAGVSQSPSNKVTEKGKDVELRCDPISGHTALYWYRQSLGQGLEFLIYFQGNSAPDKSGLPSDRFSAERTGGSVSTLTIQRTQQEDSAVYLCASSLDRTGNQPQHFGDGTRLSIL.

The sample holds one count of this clone. The chain recombines TRBV6-2 or TRBV6-3 with TRBJ2-2; TRBD1 aligns across 7 bases. The CDR3 covers 16 residues. Germline CDR1 and CDR2: MNHEY and SVGEGT. The V segment lost 4 bases and the J segment 7 bases; nucleotides outside the gene matches: 12. CDR3 loop: CASSWARDSLGGELFF. CDR3 nucleotide sequence: TGTGCCAGCAGTTGGGCTCGGGACAGTCTGGGCGGGGAGCTGTTTTTT.

The J gene is TRBJ1-5, the V gene TRBV28; TRBD1 matches at 11 bases. The CDR3 runs to 19 residues. The germline V gene encodes CDR1 MDHEN and CDR2 SYDVKM. The junction had 12 bases not matched to a gene; V was cut back by 5 bases and J by 0 bases. Written as DNA, the CDR3 is TGTGCCAGCAGTCCCTACTTGGGACAGGGGGGAGATAGCAATCAGCCCCAGCATTTT. Translated, it gives CASSPYLGQGGDSNQPQHF. Complete variable domain (other parts from reference TRBV28 and TRBJ1-5): DVKVTQSSRYLVKRTGEKVFLECVQDMDHENMFWYRQDPGLGLRLIYFSYDVKMKEKGDIPEGYSVSREKKERFSLILESASTNQTSMYLCASSPYLGQGGDSNQPQHFGDGTRLSIL.

CDR3 loop: CASSLGVAGAYEQFF. The CDR3 DNA follows: TGCGCCAGCAGCCTAGGGGTAGCGGGAGCTTATGAGCAGTTCTTC. The chain carries TRBV4-3 and TRBJ2-1; 9 positions agree with TRBD2. V dropped 4 bases and J dropped 8; count of bases not matched to a gene: 9. CDR3 length: 15 residues. CDR1 and CDR2 from the germline V gene are LGHNA and YSLEER.

This clone turned up a few times. The J gene is TRBJ1-5, the V gene TRBV19, with D unclear. V lost 6 bases and J lost 3, with 9 bases in between. CDR3 length: 13 amino acids. Germline V lookup: CDR1 LNHDA, CDR2 SQIVND (reference sequence). The CDR3 region has the DNA TGTGCCAGTAGGCAGGAGTTCAATCAGCCCCAGCATTTT. Its translation: CASRQEFNQPQHF.

The chain employs TRBV12-3 or TRBV12-4 and TRBJ2-3, with D unresolved. This CDR3 is 12 amino acids long. V was trimmed by 2 bases and J by 7 bases, leaving 7 bases between them. CDR3 sequence reads: CASSLTGNTQYF. CDR3 coding DNA: TGTGCCAGCAGTTTAACTGGGAATACGCAGTATTTT.

The chain couples TRBV4-3 to TRBJ1-2; no firm D call. The CDR3 spans 13 residues. In germline, CDR1 is LGHNA, CDR2 YSLEER. Trimming removed 0 bases from V and 3 bases from J, with 5 bases in between. CDR3 coding DNA: TGCGCCAGCAGCCAAGATGGGGACTATGGCTACACCTTC. It is translated as CASSQDGDYGYTF.